What follows are 26 T cell receptor beta chains derived from one specimen sequenced in a study of T cell clonality in common variable immunodeficiency. Using immunoSEQ multiplex PCR, the repertoire was profiled, and TCRdb retains in-frame clones only, with some absent. This sample carries roughly 34,000 clones, none of them present only once. The material sequenced was peripheral blood mononuclear cells. The receptors originated from a person aged 18 to 75 in good health.

The table lists this clone with many counts. Read coverage stops 3 residues before the CDR3 terminus; the germline J gene supplies the remainder. The rearrangement links TRBV18 to TRBJ1-1; possibly TRBD1 for D (5 bases). Trimming took off 6 bases at V and 6 bases at J, with 17 bases between the two ends. Germline V gene data show CDR1 as KGHSH and CDR2 as LQKENI. The CDR3 covers 14 residues. CDR3 in amino acids: CASSGERGLSEAFF. CDR3 DNA (partial): TGTGCCAGCTCGGGCGAAAGGGGATTATCTGAA.

This clone was recorded a few times. The CDR3 is cut off 3 residues early in the read; its end comes from the germline J gene. The chain joins TRBV18 to TRBJ2-5; 7 bases agree with TRBD2. The CDR3 is 15 amino acids. Trimming took 1 base from V and 2 from J; bases not matched to a gene: 4. Germline V gives CDR1 KGHSH, CDR2 LQKENI. The covered CDR3 bases are TGTGCCAGCTCACCACGGGGGGGGAATCAAGAGACC. Residues: CASSPRGGNQET. The CDR3 as a whole reads CASSPRGGNQETQYF.

The table lists this clone with many counts. Read sequence stops 3 residues before the CDR3 end, and the germline J gene provides the missing end. The chain combines TRBV4-2 with TRBJ1-1, with TRBD1 as a possible D gene (6 bases). CDR3 length: 14 amino acids. The germline CDR1 and CDR2 sequences are LGHNA and YNFKEQ. V shed 5 bases and J shed 2 bases, with 12 bases lying between them. CDR3 in amino acids: CASSSTGPNTEAFF. The sequenced CDR3 bases are TGTGCCAGCAGCTCCACAGGGCCTAACACTGAA.

At least ten counts were recorded for this clone. The read halts 3 residues ahead of the CDR3 end, with the missing end drawn from the germline J gene. The chain joins TRBV4-1 to TRBJ2-7; TRBD2 aligns across 7 bases. V was clipped by 0 bases and J by 6 bases; unmatched bases: 5. The CDR3 runs to 14 residues. Germline V gives CDR1 MGHRA, CDR2 YSYEKL. CDR3 residues: CASSQEGLIGEQYF. The sequenced part of the CDR3 DNA is TGCGCCAGCAGCCAAGAGGGACTAATCGGCGAG.

This clone was counted a few times. The CDR3 end falls 3 residues outside the read, so it is completed with the germline J gene. The J gene is TRBJ2-1, the V gene TRBV20-1; D unclear. CDR1 and CDR2 from the germline V gene are DFQATT and SNEGSKA (reference sequence). Between the trimmed V and J ends, which lost 2 bases and 7 bases, there was a span of 18 bases. The length of the CDR3 is 15 residues. CDR3 loop: CSARSPKKGWNEQFF. The sequenced part of the CDR3 DNA is TGCAGTGCTAGATCCCCTAAGAAGGGCTGGAATGAG.

In its sample, this clone was seen many times. The read halts 3 residues ahead of the CDR3 end, with the missing end drawn from the germline J gene. The chain couples TRBV20-1 to TRBJ1-5; D not resolved. The length of the CDR3 is 14 residues. Between the trimmed V and J ends, which lost 6 bases and 0 bases, there was a span of 12 bases. The germline CDR1 and CDR2 sequences are DFQATT and SNEGSKA (reference sequence). The CDR3 protein is CSAIDSRSNQPQHF. Partial CDR3 DNA: TGCAGTGCGATCGACTCGCGTAGCAATCAGCCC.

The sample holds many counts of this clone. The CDR3 here is CASSLAGNPDTQYF. Incomplete CDR3 DNA: TGTGCCAGCAGCTTAGCGGGCAATCCAGATACG. The chain carries TRBV7-2 and TRBJ2-3; D gene unclear. The CDR3 extends 3 residues past the end of the read, so its final part is completed from the germline J gene. This CDR3 contains 14 residues. Germline assignment: CDR1 SGHTA and CDR2 FQGNSA. Trimming left V 0 bases short and J 4 bases short, with 8 bases between.

In its sample, this clone was seen many times. Sequencing ends 3 residues short of the CDR3 end; the germline J gene provides the rest. The chain carries TRBV10-3 and TRBJ1-2, with D hard to call. Per germline, CDR1 ENHRY and CDR2 SYGVKD. The CDR3 runs 13 residues. The V and J ends lost 4 bases and 3 bases respectively, with 9 bases between them. CDR3 DNA, as far as it was read: TGTGCCATCAGTGGAGGGCTATACTATGGC. Translated, it gives CAISGGLYYG. The complete CDR3 protein is CAISGGLYYGYTF.

This clone was detected many times. The read gets to within 3 residues of the CDR3 end, and the germline J gene fills in the rest. The rearrangement links TRBV19 to TRBJ2-6; D is ambiguous. The CDR3 is 13 amino acids. Germline CDR1 reads LNHDA; CDR2 reads SQIVND (reference sequence). V was trimmed by 6 bases and J by 1 base, leaving 4 bases between them. CDR3: CASRASGANVLTF. CDR3 DNA, as far as it was read: TGTGCCAGTAGGGCTTCTGGGGCCAACGTC.

This clone was counted at least ten times. The junction does not match germline at one end; this may be a read error. The CDR3 extends 3 residues past the end of the read, so its final part is completed from the germline J gene. The genes are TRBV4-2 and TRBJ1-4, with D unresolved. Germline CDR1 LGHNA, CDR2 YNFKEQ. This CDR3 contains 16 residues. Here the CDR3 reads CASSPGLNSLIEKLFF. The sequenced part of the CDR3 DNA is TGCGCCAGCAGCCCTGGTCTAAACTCCTTAATAGAAAAA.

This clone was recorded at least ten times. The read falls 3 residues short of the CDR3 end, and the missing part is taken from the germline J gene. The V call is TRBV6-4, the J call TRBJ2-6, with 8 bases matching TRBD2. The CDR3 sequence is 14 residues long. Per the germline V gene, CDR1 is MRHNA and CDR2 is SNTAGT. With V trimmed by 4 bases and J by 4 bases, 0 bases remained unmatched. Incomplete CDR3 DNA: TGTGCCAGCAGTGGGACTAGCGGGGCCAACGTC. Translated: CASSGTSGANV. From start to end, the CDR3 is CASSGTSGANVLTF.

This clone was observed a few times. This is likely an artifact of a read error, given a far larger clone one base away. Distinct nucleotide sequences in the sample also encode this CDR3. The CDR3 bases that were read are TGTGCTAGCCCTCCGCCTCGGACAGGGCGAGAGACC. This codes for CASPPPRTGRET. From start to end, the CDR3 is CASPPPRTGRETQYF. The rearrangement uses TRBV6-2 or TRBV6-3 and TRBJ2-5; 8 nucleotides align to TRBD1. From the germline J gene comes the end of the CDR3, since the read stops 3 residues before it. CDR1 is MNHEY, CDR2 SVGEGT, per germline. CDR3 length equals 15 residues.

This clone has a count of ten or more. The CDR3 end is not reached by the read, which stops 3 residues before it; the germline J gene fills it in. V is TRBV6-2 or TRBV6-3 and J is TRBJ1-1; tentative D call: TRBD1 (5 bases). CDR3 length equals 15 residues. CDR1 is MNHEY and CDR2 is SVGEGT in the germline V gene. The V end was cut by 4 bases, the J end by 5 bases, with 17 bases between. CDR3 DNA, as far as it was read: TGTGCCAGCAGTTCCCGGGGGACCTCGGTGACTGAA. Residues: CASSSRGTSVTE. The entire CDR3 sequence reads CASSSRGTSVTEAFF.

The sample holds many counts of this clone. The read terminates 3 residues ahead of where the CDR3 ends, so the germline J gene completes it. The chain joins TRBV19 to TRBJ1-2, with 7 bases fitting TRBD1. The CDR3 covers 15 residues. CDR1 and CDR2 from the germline V gene are LNHDA and SQIVND (reference sequence). With V trimmed by 4 bases and J by 4 bases, 9 bases remained unmatched. The DNA read from the CDR3 is TGTGCCAGTAGTACTATCACAGGGGTCGGCTATGGC. Translation gives CASSTITGVGYG. The full-length CDR3 reads as CASSTITGVGYGYTF.

This clone was recorded at least ten times. The CDR3 end lies 3 residues beyond the end of the read and is filled in from the germline J gene. The chain combines TRBV5-1 with TRBJ2-7; TRBD1 matches 8 bases. V was clipped by 0 bases and J by 6 bases; unmatched bases: 2. Germline loops: CDR1 SGHRS, CDR2 YFSETQ. This CDR3 spans 13 amino acids. CDR3 bases read: TGCGCCAGCAGCTTGGGGGACAGGTCCGAG. Amino acid sequence: CASSLGDRSE. The complete CDR3 protein is CASSLGDRSEQYF. The variable domain in full, completed from reference TRBV5-1 and TRBJ2-7, reads KAGVTQTPRYLIKTRGQQVTLSCSPISGHRSVSWYQQTPGQGLQFLFEYFSETQRNKGNFPGRFSGRQFSNSRSEMNVSTLELGDSALYLCASSLGDRSEQYFGPGTRLTVT.

This clone was seen at least ten times. The read comes to an end 3 residues before the CDR3 does, leaving the germline J gene to fill in the end. The rearrangement joins TRBV20-1 to TRBJ2-7; 8 nucleotides line up with TRBD2. V lost 2 bases, J lost 0 bases, and 15 bases stayed unmatched. Germline V gene data show CDR1 as DFQATT and CDR2 as SNEGSKA (reference sequence). There are 18 residues in the CDR3. The CDR3 loop is CSARFGGASGAFSYEQYF. The part of the CDR3 DNA that was read is TGCAGTGCTAGATTCGGGGGGGCCTCGGGAGCCTTCTCCTACGAG.

This clone came up many times. The CDR3 is cut off 3 residues early in the read; its end comes from the germline J gene. The rearrangement links TRBV20-1 to TRBJ2-5, with D perhaps matching TRBD2 (5 bases). Germline CDR1 and CDR2: DFQATT and SNEGSKA (reference sequence). The CDR3 has 12 amino acids. Trimming removed 5 bases from V and 5 bases from J, with 12 bases in between. The DNA read from the CDR3 is TGCAGTGCTCTCGAGGGTGGGGAGACC. It yields the protein CSALEGGET. The entire CDR3 is CSALEGGETQYF.

This clone was detected many times. Sequencing ends 3 residues short of the CDR3 end; the germline J gene provides the rest. V and J are TRBV5-4 and TRBJ2-1, with 12 bases aligning to TRBD2. The germline gives CDR1 SGHNT, CDR2 YYREEE (reference sequence). The CDR3 loop spans 16 amino acids. Trimming cost V 3 bases and J 5 bases; bases outside gene matches: 6. This chain's CDR3 is CASSSITSGRNNEQFF. CDR3 DNA (partial): TGTGCCAGCAGCTCGATTACTAGCGGGAGGAACAATGAG.

In its sample, this clone was seen many times. The DNA ends 3 residues before the CDR3 does, and the rest of the CDR3 is filled in from the germline J gene. The V call is TRBV20-1, the J call TRBJ2-5, with D possibly matching TRBD1 (7 bases). In germline, CDR1 is DFQATT, CDR2 SNEGSKA (reference sequence). The V end was cut by 0 bases, the J end by 5 bases, with 16 bases between. CDR3 size: 15 residues. Incomplete CDR3 DNA: TGCAGTGCTAGAGATTTCGCGACAGGGAGGGAGACC. Amino acids: CSARDFATGRET. The full CDR3 is CSARDFATGRETQYF.

The sample holds many counts of this clone. The CDR3 extends 3 residues past the end of the read, so its final part is completed from the germline J gene. The chain recombines TRBV28 with TRBJ2-7, with TRBD1 identical over 7 bases. Losses at the gene ends were 4 bases for V and 3 bases for J; bases not matched to a gene: 15. This CDR3 comprises 17 residues. Germline CDR1 reads MDHEN; CDR2 reads SYDVKM. Partial CDR3 DNA: TGTGCCAGCAGTTCCCCAGCAGACAGGGTTAAGGGCTACGAG. The encoded protein is CASSSPADRVKGYE. The whole CDR3 region reads CASSSPADRVKGYEQYF.

In this sample, this clone turned up many times. The sequenced fragment ends 3 residues before the CDR3 boundary, so the rest is inferred from the germline J gene. The chain couples TRBV7-8 to TRBJ2-7; 7 positions agree with TRBD2. Germline assignment: CDR1 SGHVS and CDR2 FQNEAQ. The CDR3 consists of 15 residues. Unmatched junction bases numbered 5, after V lost 1 base and J lost 2 bases. The CDR3 loop is CASSLERGTTYEQYF. The CDR3 DNA, read in part, is TGTGCCAGCAGCTTAGAACGAGGGACTACCTACGAG.

This clone was detected ten times or more. The read stops 3 residues short of the end of the CDR3; the missing end is completed from the germline J gene. This chain uses TRBV28 with TRBJ2-1; the D gene is possibly TRBD1 (6 bases). The germline CDR1 and CDR2 sequences are MDHEN and SYDVKM. This CDR3 spans 13 amino acids. The V and J ends lost 6 bases and 6 bases respectively, with 12 bases between them. The sequenced part of the CDR3 DNA is TGTGCCAGCAGCCAGGGGACGGGCAATGAG. Translating gives CASSQGTGNE. The whole CDR3 sequence reads CASSQGTGNEQFF.

This clone was recorded many times. The read ends 3 residues before the CDR3 terminus; that terminus is restored from the germline J gene. The chain combines TRBV24-1 with TRBJ2-3; possible D gene TRBD1, 6 bases. CDR1 and CDR2 (germline): KGHDR, SFDVKD. The CDR3 has 14 residues. Between the trimmed V and J ends, which lost 6 bases and 4 bases, there was a span of 13 bases. The CDR3 here is CATSPHTGSDTQYF. The sequenced part of the CDR3 DNA is TGTGCCACCAGTCCACACACAGGGTCAGATACG.

This clone came up many times. The CDR3 end lies 3 residues beyond the end of the read and is filled in from the germline J gene. The chain recombines TRBV20-1 with TRBJ1-6; unclear D gene. Trimming stripped 0 bases from V and 8 bases from J, with 14 bases between. Germline V gives CDR1 DFQATT, CDR2 SNEGSKA (reference sequence). The length of the CDR3 is 15 residues. The DNA read from the CDR3 is TGCAGTGCTAGAGACATTCGTAGCACCGATTCACCC. Protein product: CSARDIRSTDSP. The CDR3 in full is CSARDIRSTDSPLHF.

This clone was detected many times. The read finishes 3 residues shy of the CDR3 end, and the germline J gene is used to complete it. V gene TRBV4-2 combines with J gene TRBJ2-2; D is perhaps TRBD1 (6 bases). Germline CDR1 reads LGHNA; CDR2 reads YNFKEQ. The CDR3 extends over 17 amino acids. The ends were cut back, 4 bases at V and 4 bases at J, with 19 bases in the middle. CDR3 sequence reads: CASSRQIPGQTTGELFF. The part of the CDR3 DNA that was read is TGTGCCAGCAGCCGTCAGATACCGGGACAAACCACCGGGGAG.

This clone was seen ten or more times. The read halts 3 residues ahead of the CDR3 end, with the missing end drawn from the germline J gene. The chain combines TRBV5-1 with TRBJ1-2; 9 bases line up with TRBD1. Germline V gene data show CDR1 as SGHRS and CDR2 as YFSETQ. The CDR3 runs 14 residues. The CDR3 loop is CASSPRTGVGGYTF. The sequenced part of the CDR3 DNA is TGCGCCAGCAGCCCCCGGACAGGGGTAGGAGGC.